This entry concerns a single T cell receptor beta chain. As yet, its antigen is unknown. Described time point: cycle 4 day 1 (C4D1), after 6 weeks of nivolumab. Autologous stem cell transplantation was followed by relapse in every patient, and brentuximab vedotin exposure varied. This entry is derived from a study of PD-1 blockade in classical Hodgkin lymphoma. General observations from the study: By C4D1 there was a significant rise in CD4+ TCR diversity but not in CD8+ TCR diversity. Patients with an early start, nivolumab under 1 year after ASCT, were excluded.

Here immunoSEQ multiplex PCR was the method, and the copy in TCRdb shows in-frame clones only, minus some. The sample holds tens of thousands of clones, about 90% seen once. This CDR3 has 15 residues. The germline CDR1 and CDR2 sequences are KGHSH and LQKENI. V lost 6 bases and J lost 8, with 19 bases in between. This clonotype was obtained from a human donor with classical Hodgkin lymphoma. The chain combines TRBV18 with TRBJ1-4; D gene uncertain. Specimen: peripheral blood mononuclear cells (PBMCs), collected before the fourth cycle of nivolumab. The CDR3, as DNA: TGTGCCAGCTCTAATCGACGGGAGGTTAGGGAAAAACTGTTTTTT. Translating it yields CASSNRREVREKLFF.